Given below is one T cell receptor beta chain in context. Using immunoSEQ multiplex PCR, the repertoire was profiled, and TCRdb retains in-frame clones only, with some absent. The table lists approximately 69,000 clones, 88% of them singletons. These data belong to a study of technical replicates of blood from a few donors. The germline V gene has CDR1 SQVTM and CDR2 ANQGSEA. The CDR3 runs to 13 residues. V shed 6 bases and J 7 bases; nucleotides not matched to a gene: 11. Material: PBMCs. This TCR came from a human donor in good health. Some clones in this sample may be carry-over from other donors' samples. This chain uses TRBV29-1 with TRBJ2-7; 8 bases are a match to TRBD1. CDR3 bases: TGCAGCGTCGACGTCGGACAGGGTAGGGAGCAGTACTTC. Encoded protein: CSVDVGQGREQYF.